This T cell receptor beta chain was retrieved from a study of blood T cell repertoires in COVID-19 (dated by TCRdb to 2019 to 2021). About the full investigation: Collaborator samples came from the United States, Italy and Spain and covered acute and convalescent phases of COVID-19. The material from the prospective study consisted of cDNA or gDNA derived from T cells, B-cell-depleted T cells, or PBMCs. The dataset comprised deeply sampled blood TCRbeta repertoires from subjects exposed to, actively infected with, or recovered from COVID-19. The repertoires were released in a freely available public database intended as a resource for research on the immune response to SARS-CoV-2. Samples were obtained from the ongoing ImmuneRACE study (first 160 participants) and from about 1,300 subjects provided by 6 global collaborators. A de-identified subject ID, COVID-19 status, age in years and sex were almost always included in the sample metadata. HLA class I and class II types, where available, came from metadata supplied by the sample provider rather than from assay-based typing. The investigation overall reported the following: Clinical and demographic metadata were provided uncurated, with the amount varying by source and participant.

Each collaborating institution followed its own protocols to collect whole blood in K2EDTA tubes. For TCRbeta analysis, collaborators shipped samples in one of three forms: frozen whole blood, isolated PBMCs, or DNA extracted from either of those sample types. Trimming removed 3 bases from V and 4 bases from J, leaving 16 bases between the germline ends. CDR1 and CDR2 are drawn from the germline V gene: ENHRY, SYGVKD. The CDR3 starts with the cysteine, ends with the phenylalanine, and has 16 residues. Solely the CDR3 DNA is kept, with 48 bases framed from the first base. As regards this clone: The clone's antigen remains unknown. No quality values exist for individual bases; no much larger clone is one base distant.

TCRbeta CDR3 regions were amplified from genomic DNA by means of the immunoSEQ Assay, a bias-controlled multiplex PCR. The authors' pipeline ran thus. The number of nucleated cells in each sample was estimated by amplification of reference gene primers within the assay. To quantify the absolute abundance of each unique TCRbeta CDR3 rearrangement, sequence reads were collapsed and filtered. For each sample, productive Simpson clonality was calculated as the square root of Simpson's diversity index over productive rearrangements. Entries here come from immuneACCESS through TCRdb and include only in-frame sequences with V and J called. Some clones fail to appear in such tables; in the studies checked, an unresolved V gene covers under half of the shortfall, and the cause of the remainder is unknown. V, J and clone size are taken as reported in that table, and D and trimming were inferred from the DNA itself. Counted in this sample were some 70,000 clones; around 86% of them appeared once. The top ten constitute 6% to 7% of the sample.

The chain is encoded by TRBV10-3 joined to TRBJ1-3; 5 matching bases give a weak D call of TRBD1. The TCR comes from a man between 45 and 60 years old with active COVID-19. Sequences were obtained from peripheral blood. The CDR3 amino acid sequence is: CAISDRPGGFGNTIYF. The DNA sequence follows: TGTGCCATCAGTGACAGGCCGGGGGGTTTCGGAAACACCATATATTTT.